What follows are 13 T cell receptor beta chains derived from one specimen sequenced in a study of cytomegalovirus exposure and HLA in healthy donors. The PCR ran on 60 Vbeta and 13 Jbeta primers. Generated by immunoSEQ multiplex PCR, the TCRdb table keeps only in-frame clones and is missing some. The table shows about 130,000 clones, with more than 80% occurring only once. Source material: PBMCs. These receptors were taken from a woman aged 25 to 39 in good health and CMV-seropositive.

This rearrangement joins TRBV4-1 to TRBJ1-2; tentatively, D is TRBD1 (5 bases). Trimming shortened V by 0 bases and J by 4 bases, and 15 bases separated the two germline ends. The CDR3 totals 16 residues. In germline, CDR1 is MGHRA, CDR2 YSYEKL. The CDR3 region is CASSQDTGGAGYGYTF. In nucleotides, the CDR3 is TGCGCCAGCAGCCAAGATACGGGCGGGGCGGGCTATGGCTACACCTTC.

The chain couples TRBV6-5 to TRBJ1-2; perhaps TRBD1 as D (6 bases). The germline V gene has CDR1 MNHEY and CDR2 SVGAGI. The CDR3 is 15 residues long. The V end was cut by 2 bases, the J end by 1 base, with 11 bases between. DNA for the CDR3: TGTGCCAGCAGTTACGCCCGGGACATTAACTATGGCTACACCTTC. It translates to CASSYARDINYGYTF.

This chain links TRBV14 with TRBJ2-7; 10 bases fit TRBD1. This CDR3 region has 14 residues. CDR1 and CDR2 from the germline V gene are SGHDN and FVKESK. CDR3 DNA: TGTGGGGCTAGGGACAGGGGAGGCGAGTACGAGCAGTACTTC. Amino acid sequence: CGARDRGGEYEQYF.

The V and J genes are TRBV7-6 and TRBJ2-1; 9 nucleotides match TRBD1. CDR3 length: 16 amino acids. Germline CDR1 is SGHVS and CDR2 is FNYEAQ. The trim removed 2 bases at V and 5 bases at J, leaving 7 bases unmatched. The CDR3 nucleotides read TGTGCCAGCAGCTTACTGCGGACAGGGGAGGACAATGAGCAGTTCTTC. The encoded protein is CASSLLRTGEDNEQFF.

The chain links TRBV18 to TRBJ1-4; D is unclear. In germline, CDR1 is KGHSH, CDR2 LQKENI. Trimming stripped 3 bases from V and 0 bases from J, with 5 bases between. This CDR3 region has 14 residues. This chain's CDR3 is CASSPQATNEKLFF. In nucleotides, the CDR3 is TGTGCCAGCTCACCCCAGGCAACTAATGAAAAACTGTTTTTT.

The rearrangement uses TRBV27 and TRBJ1-4, with a weak D call TRBD1 (5 bases). Germline CDR1 reads MNHEY; CDR2 reads SMNVEV (reference sequence). The CDR3 contains 16 residues. V was cut by 0 bases and J by 0 bases, with 8 bases left in between. DNA for the CDR3: TGTGCCAGCAGTTTATCGGGGGGTTCAACTAATGAAAAACTGTTTTTT. This translates into CASSLSGGSTNEKLFF.

The rearrangement uses TRBV5-6 and TRBJ2-5; the match to TRBD2 covers 7 bases. This CDR3 comprises 14 residues. Looked up from germline, CDR1 is SGHDT and CDR2 is YYEEEE. V lost 0 bases to trimming and J lost 5 bases; unmatched junction nucleotides: 4. The CDR3 nucleotides are TGTGCCAGCAGCTTGGGGGGGGGATTTGAGACCCAGTACTTC. Encoded protein: CASSLGGGFETQYF.

The chain links TRBV5-1 to TRBJ2-5; D ambiguous. The V end was cut by 0 bases, the J end by 1 base, with 7 bases between. Germline V gives CDR1 SGHRS, CDR2 YFSETQ. This CDR3 has 14 residues. CDR3 nucleotides: TGCGCCAGCAGCTTGGGGCGGCCCCAAGAGACCCAGTACTTC. This gives the protein CASSLGRPQETQYF.

The J gene is TRBJ1-1, the V gene TRBV18; no definite D call. The CDR3 covers 13 residues. V was clipped by 4 bases and J by 6 bases, with 12 bases between them. CDR1 is KGHSH and CDR2 is LQKENI in the germline V gene. This chain's CDR3 is CASSLDRQAEAFF. The CDR3 coding sequence is TGTGCCAGCTCACTCGACCGTCAGGCTGAAGCTTTCTTT.

J is TRBJ2-7 and V is TRBV7-9; a possible D gene is TRBD1 (6 bases). V gave up 5 bases and J gave up 3 bases, with 20 bases separating them. Germline V CDR1 and CDR2: SEHNR, FQNEAQ (reference sequence). This CDR3 comprises 16 residues. The CDR3 nucleotides are TGTGCCAGCAGCCCAGCCCCTTTGGCAGGGGACTACGAGCAGTACTTC. Its protein product is CASSPAPLAGDYEQYF.

The rearrangement links TRBV28 to TRBJ2-2, with D maybe TRBD2 (6 bases). Germline loops: CDR1 MDHEN, CDR2 SYDVKM. The CDR3 totals 15 residues. V lost 3 bases, J lost 1 base, and 9 bases lay in between. CDR3 residues: CASSFYSGNTGELFF. As DNA, the CDR3 is TGTGCCAGCAGTTTTTATAGCGGGAACACCGGGGAGCTGTTTTTT.

The chain uses TRBV5-1 and TRBJ1-2; 7 positions match TRBD1. There are 15 residues in the CDR3. Trimming removed 4 bases from V and 6 bases from J; junction bases left unmatched: 12. CDR1 SGHRS and CDR2 YFSETQ come from the germline V gene. The CDR3, as DNA: TGCGCCAGCAGCCCAGGCTCGGGACAGCACAATGGCTACACCTTC. Translation gives CASSPGSGQHNGYTF.

V gene TRBV5-1 combines with J gene TRBJ2-2; D gene uncertain. The germline gives CDR1 SGHRS, CDR2 YFSETQ. The V and J ends lost 0 bases and 6 bases respectively, with 3 bases between them. CDR3 length: 12 residues. The CDR3 sequence: CASSLVAGELFF. CDR3 nucleotides: TGCGCCAGCAGCTTGGTCGCCGGGGAGCTGTTTTTT.